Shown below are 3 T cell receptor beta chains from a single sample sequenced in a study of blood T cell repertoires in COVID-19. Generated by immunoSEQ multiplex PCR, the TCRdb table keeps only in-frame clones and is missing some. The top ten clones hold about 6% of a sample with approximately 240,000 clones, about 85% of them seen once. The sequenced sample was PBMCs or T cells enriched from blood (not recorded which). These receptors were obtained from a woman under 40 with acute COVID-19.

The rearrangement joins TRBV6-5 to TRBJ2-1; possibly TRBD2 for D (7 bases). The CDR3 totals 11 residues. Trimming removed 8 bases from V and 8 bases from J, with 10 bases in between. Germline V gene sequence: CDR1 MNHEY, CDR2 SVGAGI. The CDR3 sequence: CASGGAYEQFF. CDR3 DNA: TGTGCCAGCGGGGGGGCCTATGAGCAGTTCTTC.

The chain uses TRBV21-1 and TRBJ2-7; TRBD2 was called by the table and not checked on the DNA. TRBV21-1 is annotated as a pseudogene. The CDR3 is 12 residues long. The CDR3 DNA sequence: TGTGCCCGAAGAGGGTTCGTCTACGAGCAGTACTTC. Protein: CARRGFVYEQYF.

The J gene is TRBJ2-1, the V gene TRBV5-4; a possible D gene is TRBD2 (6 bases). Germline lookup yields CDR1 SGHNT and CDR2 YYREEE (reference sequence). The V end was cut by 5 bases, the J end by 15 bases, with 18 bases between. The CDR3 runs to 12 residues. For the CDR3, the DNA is TGTGCCAGCAGTCAAGACGACGGGAGTCCGTTCTTC. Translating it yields CASSQDDGSPFF.